Below, one TCR beta chain is given with its context. The antigen is not known. This sample was taken from a study of cytomegalovirus exposure and HLA in healthy donors. The CDR3 extends over 13 amino acids. Between the trimmed V and J ends, which lost 4 bases and 3 bases, there was a span of 12 bases. Looked up from germline, CDR1 is SQVTM and CDR2 is ANQGSEA. Points from the study as a whole: TCR beta sequences reportedly predicted most subjects' HLA-A and HLA-B alleles accurately.

With 60 Vbeta and 13 Jbeta primers, the PCR was carried out. Assay: immunoSEQ multiplex PCR; the TCRdb copy retains only in-frame clones and omits some. This table holds about 180,000 clones, 65% to 85% found once. The source material was PBMCs. The sequence came from a girl aged 10 to 17 in good health and CMV-seropositive. This sequence joins TRBV29-1 and TRBJ1-2; weak D call: TRBD1 (5 bases). The CDR3 loop is CSVGLAGHYGYTF. The CDR3 DNA reads as TGCAGCGTTGGTTTGGCGGGACACTATGGCTACACCTTC.